The clone carrying this T cell receptor beta chain was seen many times. Its matching antigen is unknown. These data are taken from a study of regulatory T cells in long-lasting Graves disease. Points from the study as a whole: Blood alone, not thyroid tissue, was studied.

The germline V gene encodes CDR1 SGHKS and CDR2 YYEKEE (reference sequence). The CDR3 has 15 residues. The trim removed 1 base at V and 4 bases at J, leaving 5 bases unmatched. CDR3 regions were amplified by Arm-PCR using iRepertoire HTBI primers to build TCR beta libraries. Original processing notes: Across all samples, approximately 64 TRBV segments and 14 TRBJ segments were identified. One entry per CDR3 protein results from TCRdb running MiXCR on the multiplex PCR reads. TCRdb's processing, not the authors', yielded these V and J calls. The table has roughly 420,000 distinct CDR3 sequences, 15% seen once. Noted time point: newly diagnosed GD, antithyroid drugs for less than 3 months. RNA extracted from PBMCs served as the sequencing template. Recruitment took place at an endocrinology department in Xi'an, China.

The chain carries TRBV5-5 and TRBJ2-7, with TRBD1 matching 10 bases. The material was peripheral blood mononuclear cells (PBMCs), obtained at new diagnosis, from a patient treated with antithyroid drugs. The clonotype was recovered from a female donor with Graves disease. For the CDR3, the DNA is TGTGCCAGCAGCTTGAGCGGACAGGGGGTTTACGAGCAGTACTTC. The encoded protein is CASSLSGQGVYEQYF.